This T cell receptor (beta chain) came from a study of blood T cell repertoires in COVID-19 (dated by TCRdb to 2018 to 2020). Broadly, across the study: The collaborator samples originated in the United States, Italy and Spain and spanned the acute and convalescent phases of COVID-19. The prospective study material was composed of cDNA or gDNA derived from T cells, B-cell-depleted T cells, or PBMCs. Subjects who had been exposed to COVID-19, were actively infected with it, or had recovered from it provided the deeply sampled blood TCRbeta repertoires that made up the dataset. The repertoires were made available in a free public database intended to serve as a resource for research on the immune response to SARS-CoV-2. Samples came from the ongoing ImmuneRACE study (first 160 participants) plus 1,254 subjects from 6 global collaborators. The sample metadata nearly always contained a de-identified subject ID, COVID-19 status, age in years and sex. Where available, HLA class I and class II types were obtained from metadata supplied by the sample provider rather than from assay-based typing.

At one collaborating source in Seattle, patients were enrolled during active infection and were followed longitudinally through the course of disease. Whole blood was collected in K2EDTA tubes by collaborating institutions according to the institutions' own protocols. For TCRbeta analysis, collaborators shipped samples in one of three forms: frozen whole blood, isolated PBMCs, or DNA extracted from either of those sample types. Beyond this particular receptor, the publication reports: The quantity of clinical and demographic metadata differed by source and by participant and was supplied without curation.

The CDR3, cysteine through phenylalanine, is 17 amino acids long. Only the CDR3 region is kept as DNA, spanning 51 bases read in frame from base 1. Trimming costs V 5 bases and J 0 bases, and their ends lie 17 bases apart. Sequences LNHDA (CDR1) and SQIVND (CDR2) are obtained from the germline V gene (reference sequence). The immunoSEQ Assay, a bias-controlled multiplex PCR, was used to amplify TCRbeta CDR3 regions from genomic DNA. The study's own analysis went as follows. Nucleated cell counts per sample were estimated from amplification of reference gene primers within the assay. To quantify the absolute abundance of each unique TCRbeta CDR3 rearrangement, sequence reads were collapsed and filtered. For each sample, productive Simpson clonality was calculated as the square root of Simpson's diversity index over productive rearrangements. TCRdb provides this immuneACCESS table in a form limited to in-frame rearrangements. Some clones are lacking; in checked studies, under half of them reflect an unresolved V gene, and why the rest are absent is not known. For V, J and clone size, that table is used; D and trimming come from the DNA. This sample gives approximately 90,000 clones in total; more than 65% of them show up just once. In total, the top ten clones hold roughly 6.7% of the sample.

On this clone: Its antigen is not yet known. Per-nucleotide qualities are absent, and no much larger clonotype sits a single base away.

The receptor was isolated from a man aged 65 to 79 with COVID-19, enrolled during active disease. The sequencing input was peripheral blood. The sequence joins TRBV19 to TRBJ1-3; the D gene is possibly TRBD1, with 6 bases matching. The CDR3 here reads CASSGYRRTVSGNTIYF. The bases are TGTGCCAGTAGTGGGTACAGACGGACAGTCTCTGGAAACACCATATATTTT.